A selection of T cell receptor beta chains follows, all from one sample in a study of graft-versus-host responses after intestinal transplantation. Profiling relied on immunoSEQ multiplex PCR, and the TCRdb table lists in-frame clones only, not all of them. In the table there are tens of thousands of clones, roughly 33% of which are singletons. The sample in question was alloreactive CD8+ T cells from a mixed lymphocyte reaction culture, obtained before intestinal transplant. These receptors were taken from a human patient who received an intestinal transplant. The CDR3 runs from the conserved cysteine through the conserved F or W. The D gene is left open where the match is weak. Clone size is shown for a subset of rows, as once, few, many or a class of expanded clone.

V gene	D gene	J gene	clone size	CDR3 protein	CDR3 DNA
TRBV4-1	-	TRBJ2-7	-	CASSQVVGRRSYEQYF	TGTGCCAGCAGCCAGGTCGTTGGGCGGCGCTCCTACGAGCAGTACTTC
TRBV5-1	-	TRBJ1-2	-	CASSLGWIGAYGYTF	TGCGCCAGCAGCTTGGGGTGGATTGGAGCTTATGGCTACACCTTC
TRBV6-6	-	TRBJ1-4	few	CASSYLGSPNEKLFF	TGTGCCAGCAGTTACTTGGGGTCCCCTAATGAAAAACTGTTTTTT
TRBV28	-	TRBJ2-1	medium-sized	CASSPKRISYNEQFF	TGTGCCAGCAGTCCTAAGCGGATCAGTTACAATGAGCAGTTCTTC
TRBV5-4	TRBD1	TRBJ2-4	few	CASRGDRNIQYF	TGTGCCAGCAGGGGGGACAGGAACATTCAGTACTTC
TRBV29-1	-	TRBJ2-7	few	CSVEEGRKAYEQYF	TGCAGCGTTGAAGAGGGACGGAAGGCCTACGAGCAGTACTTC
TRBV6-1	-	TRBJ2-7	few	CASSLLWTSYEQYF	TGTGCCAGCAGCCTACTTTGGACTTCGTACGAGCAGTACTTC
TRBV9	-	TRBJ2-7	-	CASSGGWSYEQYF	TGTGCCAGCAGCGGGGGGTGGTCCTACGAGCAGTACTTC
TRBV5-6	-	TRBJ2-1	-	CASSLGWGNEQFF	TGTGCCAGCAGCTTGGGGTGGGGCAATGAGCAGTTCTTC
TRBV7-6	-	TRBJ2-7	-	CASSIHEDYEQYF	TGTGCCAGCAGTATACATGAGGACTACGAGCAGTACTTC
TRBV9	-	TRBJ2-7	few	CASSVGGRGDEQYF	TGTGCCAGCAGCGTAGGAGGGAGGGGGGACGAGCAGTACTTC
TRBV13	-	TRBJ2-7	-	CASSTYDAGAHPYEQYF	TGTGCCAGCAGCACCTATGACGCGGGGGCGCATCCTTACGAGCAGTACTTC
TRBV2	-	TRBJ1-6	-	CATLILRGAESPLHF	TGTGCCACCCTAATATTGAGAGGGGCAGAGTCACCCCTCCACTTT
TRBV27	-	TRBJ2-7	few	CASSLGGSDYEQYF	TGTGCCAGCAGTTTGGGTGGGAGTGACTACGAGCAGTACTTC
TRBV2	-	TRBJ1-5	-	CARRTGAGGDQPQHF	TGTGCCCGCAGAACTGGGGCGGGGGGGGATCAGCCCCAGCATTTT
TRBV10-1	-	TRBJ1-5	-	CASSEMTGDSNQPQHF	TGCGCCAGCAGTGAAATGACGGGAGATAGCAATCAGCCCCAGCATTTT
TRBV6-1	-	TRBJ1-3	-	CASEPGFGNTIYF	TGTGCCAGTGAACCAGGCTTTGGAAACACCATATATTTT
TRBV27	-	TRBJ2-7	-	CASSPQGAGYEQYF	TGTGCCAGCAGTCCCCAGGGTGCGGGCTACGAGCAGTACTTC
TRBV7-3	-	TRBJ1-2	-	CASSLLDRLRDYGYTF	TGTGCCAGCAGCTTATTAGACAGACTCCGAGACTATGGCTACACCTTC
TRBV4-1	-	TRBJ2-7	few	CASSRFSGTSYEQYF	TGCGCCAGCAGCAGGTTTTCGGGGACCTCCTACGAGCAGTACTTC
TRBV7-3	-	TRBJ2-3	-	CASSSGGSTDTQYF	TGTGCCAGCAGCTCTGGCGGGAGCACAGATACGCAGTATTTT
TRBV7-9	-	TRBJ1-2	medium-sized	CASSLEGVGYGYTF	TGTGCCAGCAGCTTAGAGGGGGTGGGCTATGGCTACACCTTC
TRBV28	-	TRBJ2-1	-	CASSLSSYNEQFF	TGTGCCAGCAGTTTATCGTCTTACAATGAGCAGTTCTTC
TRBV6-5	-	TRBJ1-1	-	CASSYQKWAGRAEAFF	TGTGCCAGCAGTTACCAAAAATGGGCAGGGCGAGCTGAAGCTTTCTTT
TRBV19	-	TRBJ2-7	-	CASSGPFVNSEQYF	TGTGCCAGCTCGGGACCATTTGTAAACTCCGAGCAGTACTTC
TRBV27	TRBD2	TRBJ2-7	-	CAGSLVGLGYEQYF	TGTGCCGGCAGTTTGGTGGGACTAGGTTACGAGCAGTACTTC
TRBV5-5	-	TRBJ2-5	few	CASSWVVGSQETQYF	TGTGCCAGCAGTTGGGTGGTCGGTAGCCAAGAGACCCAGTACTTC
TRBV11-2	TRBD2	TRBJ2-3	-	CASSAPIGGIHTQYF	TGTGCCAGCAGCGCGCCCATCGGGGGGATTCATACGCAGTATTTT
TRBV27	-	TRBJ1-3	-	CASSLYAGSPGNTIYF	TGTGCCAGCAGTTTATACGCAGGGAGTCCTGGAAACACCATATATTTT
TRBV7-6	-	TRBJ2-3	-	CASSLMSGTDTQYF	TGTGCCAGCAGCTTAATGTCGGGCACAGATACGCAGTATTTT
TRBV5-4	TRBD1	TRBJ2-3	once	CASSWTGSTDTQYF	TGTGCCAGCAGCTGGACAGGGAGCACAGATACGCAGTATTTT
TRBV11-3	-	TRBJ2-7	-	CASSPGPSYEQYF	TGTGCCAGCAGCCCGGGCCCGAGCTACGAGCAGTACTTC
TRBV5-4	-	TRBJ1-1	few	CASSLVNTEAFF	TGTGCCAGCAGCTTAGTGAACACTGAAGCTTTCTTT
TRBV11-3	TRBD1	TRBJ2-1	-	CASSEGQVDEQFF	TGTGCCAGCAGCGAAGGACAGGTAGATGAGCAGTTCTTC
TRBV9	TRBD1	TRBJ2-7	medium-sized	CASSVSGTATYEQYF	TGTGCCAGCAGCGTCTCCGGGACAGCCACCTACGAGCAGTACTTC
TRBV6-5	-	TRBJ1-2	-	CASSYSPGHGYTF	TGTGCCAGCAGTTACTCCCCAGGGCATGGCTACACCTTC
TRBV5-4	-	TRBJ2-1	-	CASSLSKDEQFF	TGTGCCAGCAGCTTGAGTAAGGATGAGCAGTTCTTC
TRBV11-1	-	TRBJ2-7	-	CASSFGPRLSYEQYF	TGTGCCAGCAGCTTCGGTCCACGACTAAGCTACGAGCAGTACTTC
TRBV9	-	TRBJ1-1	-	CASSRGGVDTEAFF	TGTGCCAGCAGCAGAGGTGGGGTGGACACTGAAGCTTTCTTT
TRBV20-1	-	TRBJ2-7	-	CSARGRTAQYF	TGCAGTGCTAGAGGACGGACAGCGCAGTACTTC
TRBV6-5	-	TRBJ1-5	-	CASSSTGFNQPQHF	TGTGCCAGCAGCTCAACAGGATTCAATCAGCCCCAGCATTTT
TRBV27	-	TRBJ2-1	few	CASSYGLANEQFF	TGTGCCAGCAGTTATGGATTAGCTAATGAGCAGTTCTTC
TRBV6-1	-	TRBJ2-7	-	CASSPGYSYEQYF	TGTGCCAGCAGTCCAGGATACTCCTACGAGCAGTACTTC
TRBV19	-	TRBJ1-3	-	CASSILTGAGNTIYF	TGTGCCAGTAGTATCCTAACAGGCGCTGGAAACACCATATATTTT
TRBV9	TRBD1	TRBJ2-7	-	CASSEDRDHEQYF	TGTGCCAGCAGCGAGGACAGGGACCACGAGCAGTACTTC
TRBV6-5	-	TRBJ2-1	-	CASSYSGEEQFF	TGTGCCAGCAGTTACTCTGGCGAAGAGCAGTTCTTC
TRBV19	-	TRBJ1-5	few	CASSISRDSNQPQHF	TGTGCCAGTAGTATTAGTCGGGATAGCAATCAGCCCCAGCATTTT
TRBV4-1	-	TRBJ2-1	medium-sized	CASSQVAGPYNEQFF	TGCGCCAGCAGCCAAGTGGCGGGACCCTACAATGAGCAGTTCTTC
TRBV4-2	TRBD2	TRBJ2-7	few	CASSQVSREGEQYF	TGTGCCAGCAGCCAAGTGTCTCGGGAGGGCGAGCAGTACTTC
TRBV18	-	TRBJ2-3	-	CASSPDNTDTQYF	TGTGCCAGCTCACCAGACAACACAGATACGCAGTATTTT
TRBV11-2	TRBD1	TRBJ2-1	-	CASSQDRGTPYNEQFF	TGTGCCAGCAGCCAAGACAGGGGTACCCCTTACAATGAGCAGTTCTTC
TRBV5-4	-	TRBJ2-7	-	CASSFIGAGAYEQYF	TGTGCCAGCAGCTTCATCGGGGCAGGGGCCTACGAGCAGTACTTC
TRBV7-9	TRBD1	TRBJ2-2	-	CASSSNSPGQGGPGELFF	TGTGCCAGCAGCTCGAACTCCCCGGGACAGGGGGGACCCGGGGAGCTGTTTTTT
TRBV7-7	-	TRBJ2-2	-	CASSLTHRAYSNTGELFF	TGTGCCAGCAGCTTAACGCACCGGGCTTACTCGAACACCGGGGAGCTGTTTTTT
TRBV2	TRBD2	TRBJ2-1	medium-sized	CASSDGGRARSYNEQFF	TGTGCCAGCAGTGATGGGGGGAGGGCCCGATCCTACAATGAGCAGTTCTTC
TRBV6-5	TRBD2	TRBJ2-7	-	CASSLVAGGAYEQYF	TGTGCCAGCAGTTTGGTAGCGGGAGGGGCCTACGAGCAGTACTTC
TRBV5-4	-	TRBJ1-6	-	CASSLYREYSPLHF	TGTGCCAGCAGCTTGTACAGGGAATATTCACCCCTCCACTTT